The clone carrying this T cell receptor (beta chain) was observed at least ten times. The sample comes from a study of T cells in Graves' hyperthyroidism and ophthalmopathy. As for the study in general: Prior to any treatment, at the point of initial diagnosis, peripheral blood was collected.

RNA transcripts gave rise to amplified TCR beta CDR3 regions. Using the HTBI primer set, a first-round RT-PCR was run on the TCR CDR3. TCRdb re-called the multiplex PCR reads with MiXCR, one entry per CDR3 protein. This sample has about 350,000 distinct CDR3 sequences, with about 15% found just once. In germline, CDR1 is LGHDT, CDR2 YNNKEL (reference sequence). The CDR3 covers 15 residues. V was pared by 1 base and J by 5 bases, with 7 bases of the junction left unmatched. Clinical symptoms, serum thyroxine and TRAb, thyroid ultrasound and orbital computed tomography together formed the diagnostic basis. Out of over 7.5 ml of fresh peripheral blood came the PBMCs.

What was sequenced was blood. The sequence was collected from a woman aged 30 to 39 with Graves' hyperthyroidism. The V call is TRBV3-1, the J call TRBJ2-5; 7 bases line up with TRBD2. CDR3 in amino acids: CASSQGAGEAETQYF. As DNA, the CDR3 is TGTGCCAGCAGCCAAGGGGCGGGAGAGGCGGAGACCCAGTACTTC.